Listed here are 14 T cell receptor beta chains from one sample, sequenced in a study of neurological immune-mediated disorders. TCRdb reprocessed the 5' RACE reads with MiXCR, giving one entry per CDR3 protein. The data contain more than 25,000 distinct CDR3 sequences, around 4% of them singletons. The sequenced material came from CD4+ T cells from blood. Every receptor here comes from a woman aged 40-49 years in good health.

This clonotype was seen at least ten times. The CDR3 nucleotides read TGTGCCAGTAGTAAACAGGTTCTAAGGGATCAGCCCCAGCATTTT. It is translated as CASSKQVLRDQPQHF. The V and J genes are TRBV19 and TRBJ1-5, with D perhaps matching TRBD1 (5 bases). Germline-derived CDR1 and CDR2 are LNHDA and SQIVND (reference sequence). This CDR3 contains 15 residues. Deletions cut 4 bases from V and 5 bases from J, with 15 bases between.

This clonotype occurred many times. The chain uses TRBV7-8 and TRBJ1-2, with 9 positions matching TRBD1. This CDR3 contains 18 residues. Germline V gene sequence: CDR1 SGHVS, CDR2 FQNEAQ. V dropped 0 bases and J dropped 4; count of bases not matched to a gene: 12. CDR3 protein: CASSLAQTGTGLSYGYTF. Here the CDR3 DNA reads TGTGCCAGCAGCTTAGCCCAAACGGGGACAGGGCTGAGCTATGGCTACACCTTC.

This clonotype was seen at least ten times. The chain has TRBV20-1 and TRBJ2-2; D gene ambiguous. Per the germline V gene, CDR1 is DFQATT and CDR2 is SNEGSKA (reference sequence). The V and J ends lost 5 bases and 6 bases respectively, with 31 bases between them. This CDR3 contains 19 residues. CDR3 nucleotide sequence: TGCAGTGCTTTTCCCCCCCCGGGCCATCATTTTAGGGCATCCGGGGAGCTGTTTTTT. Translated: CSAFPPPGHHFRASGELFF.

This clonotype was found many times. This rearrangement joins TRBV2 to TRBJ2-7; possible D gene TRBD1, 6 bases. Germline CDR1 and CDR2: SNHLY and FYNNEI. CDR3 size: 13 residues. V lost 5 bases and J lost 6, with 14 bases in between. This CDR3 reads CASSRLGGSEQYF. CDR3 bases: TGTGCCAGCAGTCGCTTAGGGGGATCCGAGCAGTACTTC. Looking up the rest from reference TRBV2 and TRBJ2-7 gives the full variable domain: EPEVTQTPSHQVTQMGQEVILRCVPISNHLYFYWYRQILGQKVEFLVSFYNNEISEKSEIFDDQFSVERPDGSNFTLKIRSTKLEDSAMYFCASSRLGGSEQYFGPGTRLTVT.

This clonotype was found many times. The V gene is TRBV20-1, the J gene TRBJ2-7; D gene unclear. V was trimmed by 3 bases and J by 2 bases, leaving 17 bases between them. Germline V lookup: CDR1 DFQATT, CDR2 SNEGSKA (reference sequence). The CDR3 consists of 15 residues. CDR3 amino acids: CSARGFPAAPYEQYF. CDR3 bases: TGCAGTGCTAGGGGGTTCCCGGCAGCTCCCTACGAGCAGTACTTC.

This clonotype was recorded many times. The gene calls are TRBV5-6 and TRBJ2-1; 7 nucleotides agree with TRBD2. Germline V CDR1 and CDR2: SGHDT, YYEEEE. The CDR3 totals 13 residues. Germline trimming cut 1 base from V and 7 bases from J; bases unmatched to any gene: 2. The CDR3 nucleotides are TGTGCCAGCAGCTTGTGGGGGGGGAATGAGCAGTTCTTC. It codes for CASSLWGGNEQFF.

In its sample, this clonotype was seen many times. The gene calls are TRBV20-1 and TRBJ1-6; 7 nucleotides align to TRBD1. CDR3 length equals 15 residues. The germline V gene encodes CDR1 DFQATT and CDR2 SNEGSKA (reference sequence). V dropped 1 base and J dropped 4; count of bases not matched to a gene: 4. Here the CDR3 reads CSARGPGQYNSPLHF. CDR3 sequence (DNA): TGCAGTGCTAGAGGACCGGGACAGTATAATTCACCCCTCCACTTT.

This clonotype came up many times. CDR3 nucleotide sequence: TGCAGTGCTAGCGACGTCACCTACGAGCAGTACTTC. Protein: CSASDVTYEQYF. The rearrangement joins TRBV20-1 to TRBJ2-7, with unresolved D. The CDR3 spans 12 residues. Germline assignment: CDR1 DFQATT and CDR2 SNEGSKA (reference sequence). With 3 bases removed from V and 2 bases from J, the gap between germline ends came to 8 bases.

This clonotype was counted ten times or more. The chain recombines TRBV5-1 with TRBJ1-5; D unclear. Trimming took off 5 bases at V and 3 bases at J, with 9 bases between the two ends. The CDR3 is 13 amino acids. In germline, CDR1 is SGHRS, CDR2 YFSETQ. This CDR3 is CASRPGPNQPQHF. The DNA of the CDR3 is TGCGCCAGCAGACCCGGACCCAATCAGCCCCAGCATTTT.

A word on this clonotype: A much larger clone is a single base away; this may be a read error. The chain combines TRBV6-5 with TRBJ2-7, with a tentative D call TRBD1 (5 bases). With 8 bases removed from V and 3 bases from J, the gap between germline ends came to 14 bases. The CDR3 consists of 13 residues. CDR1 and CDR2 from the germline V gene are MNHEY and SVGAGI. CDR3 in DNA: TGTGCCAGCGGGGCAGAGAGTAACTACGAGCAGTACTTC. This translates into CASGAESNYEQYF.

This clonotype showed up many times. This rearrangement joins TRBV28 to TRBJ1-5, with D possibly matching TRBD1 (5 bases). Trimming left V 6 bases short and J 0 bases short, with 15 bases between. The CDR3 has 16 amino acids. Germline V CDR1 and CDR2: MDHEN, SYDVKM. The DNA for the CDR3 is TGTGCCAGCAGCCCCGGGGGGTCTGGTAGCAATCAGCCCCAGCATTTT. This codes for CASSPGGSGSNQPQHF.

This clonotype was counted only a few times. This rearrangement joins TRBV12-2 to TRBJ2-7; the D call in the table, TRBD1, was not verified against the DNA. TRBV12-2 is a pseudogene. CDR3 length: 16 residues. This chain's CDR3 is CASRTRTGGPLSEQYF. DNA for the CDR3: TGTGCAAGTCGCACCCGGACAGGGGGCCCCCTCTCCGAGCAGTACTTC.

Ten or more counts support this clonotype. The V call is TRBV3-1, the J call TRBJ2-5; 8 bases line up with TRBD2. In germline, CDR1 is LGHDT, CDR2 YNNKEL (reference sequence). CDR3 length: 15 amino acids. Unmatched junction bases numbered 3, after V lost 2 bases and J lost 1 base. CDR3 sequence (DNA): TGTGCCAGCAGCCAAACAACTAGCGGCCAAGAGACCCAGTACTTC. Protein sequence: CASSQTTSGQETQYF.

There are many counts of this clonotype. The chain is built from TRBV20-1 and TRBJ2-7; D is unresolved. V lost 3 bases and J 0 bases, leaving 18 bases between the germline ends. The germline V gene encodes CDR1 DFQATT and CDR2 SNEGSKA (reference sequence). This CDR3 is 16 amino acids long. The CDR3 spells CSARGTRVTNSYEQYF. The CDR3 coding sequence is TGCAGTGCTAGGGGCACTCGGGTCACGAACTCCTACGAGCAGTACTTC.